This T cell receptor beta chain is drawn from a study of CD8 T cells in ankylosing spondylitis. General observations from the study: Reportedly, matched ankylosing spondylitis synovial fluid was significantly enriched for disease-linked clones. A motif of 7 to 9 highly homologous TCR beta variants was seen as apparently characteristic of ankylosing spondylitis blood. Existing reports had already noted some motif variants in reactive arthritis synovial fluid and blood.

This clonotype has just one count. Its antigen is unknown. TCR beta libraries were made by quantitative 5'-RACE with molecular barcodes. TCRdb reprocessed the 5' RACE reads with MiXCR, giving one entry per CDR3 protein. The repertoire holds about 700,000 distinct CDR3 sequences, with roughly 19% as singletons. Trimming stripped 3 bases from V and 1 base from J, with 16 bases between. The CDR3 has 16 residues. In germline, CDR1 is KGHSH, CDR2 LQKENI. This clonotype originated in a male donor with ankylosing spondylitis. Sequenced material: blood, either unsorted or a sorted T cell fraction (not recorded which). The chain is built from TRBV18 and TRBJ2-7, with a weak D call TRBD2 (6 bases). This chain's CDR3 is CASSPSISTSSYEQYF. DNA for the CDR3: TGTGCCAGCTCACCTTCGATATCGACTAGTTCCTACGAGCAGTACTTC.